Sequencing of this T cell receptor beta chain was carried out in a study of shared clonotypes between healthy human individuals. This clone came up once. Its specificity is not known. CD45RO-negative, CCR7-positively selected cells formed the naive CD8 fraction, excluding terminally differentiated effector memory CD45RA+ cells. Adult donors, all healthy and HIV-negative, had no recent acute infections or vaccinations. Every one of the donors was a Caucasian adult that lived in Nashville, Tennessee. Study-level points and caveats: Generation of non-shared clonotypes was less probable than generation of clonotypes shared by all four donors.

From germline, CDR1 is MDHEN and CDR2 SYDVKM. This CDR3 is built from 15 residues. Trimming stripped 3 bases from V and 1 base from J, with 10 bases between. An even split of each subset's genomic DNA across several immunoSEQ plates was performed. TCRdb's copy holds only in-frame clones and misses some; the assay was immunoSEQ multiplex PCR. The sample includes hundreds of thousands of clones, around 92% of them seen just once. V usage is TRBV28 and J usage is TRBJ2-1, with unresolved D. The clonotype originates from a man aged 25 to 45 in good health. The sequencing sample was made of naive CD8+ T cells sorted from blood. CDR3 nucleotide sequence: TGTGCCAGCAGTTTGGTCCGGCCATCCTACAATGAGCAGTTCTTC. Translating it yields CASSLVRPSYNEQFF. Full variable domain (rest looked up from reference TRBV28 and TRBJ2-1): DVKVTQSSRYLVKRTGEKVFLECVQDMDHENMFWYRQDPGLGLRLIYFSYDVKMKEKGDIPEGYSVSREKKERFSLILESASTNQTSMYLCASSLVRPSYNEQFFGPGTRLTVL.